The 17 T cell receptor beta chains below all came from one sample that was sequenced in a study of cytomegalovirus exposure and HLA in healthy donors. The PCR contained 60 Vbeta and 13 Jbeta primers. Some clones are missing from TCRdb's copy, which holds only in-frame ones; the method was immunoSEQ multiplex PCR. This table holds 200,000 to 250,000 clones, roughly 91% found once. Sequencing used PBMCs. Receptor source: a young woman in good health and CMV-seronegative.

The V and J genes are TRBV7-9 and TRBJ2-3; 9 bases are a match to TRBD2. This CDR3 comprises 15 residues. Per the germline V gene, CDR1 is SEHNR and CDR2 is FQNEAQ (reference sequence). The CDR3 sequence: CALRSGGGAGDTQYF. DNA for the CDR3: TGTGCGCTTCGTAGTGGCGGGGGGGCAGGCGATACGCAGTATTTT.

This chain joins TRBV19 and TRBJ1-1; possible D gene TRBD1, 6 bases. The V gene's germline CDR1 is LNHDA and CDR2 SQIVND (reference sequence). V was shortened by 1 base and J by 0 bases, with 9 bases between the two germline ends. This CDR3 comprises 15 residues. CDR3: CASSIVQGLNTEAFF. The CDR3 bases are TGTGCCAGTAGTATAGTGCAGGGGTTGAACACTGAAGCTTTCTTT.

This rearrangement joins TRBV19 to TRBJ1-4, with 9 nucleotides matching TRBD1. J was trimmed by 0 bases and V by 2 bases; bases with no gene match: 7. Germline V gene lookup returns CDR1 LNHDA and CDR2 SQIVND (reference sequence). The CDR3 length is 18 residues. The CDR3 spells CASSIRATGGATNEKLFF. The CDR3 DNA reads as TGTGCCAGTAGTATAAGAGCGACAGGGGGAGCAACTAATGAAAAACTGTTTTTT. Together with reference TRBV19 and TRBJ1-4, the CDR3 gives the full variable domain: DGGITQSPKYLFRKEGQNVTLSCEQNLNHDAMYWYRQDPGQGLRLIYYSQIVNDFQKGDIAEGYSVSREKKESFPLTVTSAQKNPTAFYLCASSIRATGGATNEKLFFGSGTQLSVL.

The gene calls are TRBV19 and TRBJ2-2, with 8 bases identical to TRBD2. V lost 9 bases and J lost 7; bases outside the gene matches: 13. CDR1 and CDR2 from the germline V gene are LNHDA and SQIVND (reference sequence). This CDR3 is 15 amino acids long. CDR3 in DNA: TGTGCCAGCAAGCGGGGGCTCCTCCCGTTCGGGGAGCTGTTTTTT. Its protein is CASKRGLLPFGELFF.

The DNA of the CDR3 is TGTGCCAGCAGCTTAGGCAGCGCGGGAGGTACCTGGAGCTCCTACGAGCAGTACTTC. Its protein is CASSLGSAGGTWSSYEQYF. V usage is TRBV7-6 and J usage is TRBJ2-7, with 8 positions matching TRBD2. Germline assignment: CDR1 SGHVS and CDR2 FNYEAQ. The junction had 14 bases not matched to a gene; V was cut back by 1 base and J by 0 bases. The CDR3 spans 19 residues. The full variable domain, completed using reference TRBV7-6 and TRBJ2-7, is GAGVSQSPRYKVTKRGQDVALRCDPISGHVSLYWYRQALGQGPEFLTYFNYEAQQDKSGLPNDRFSAERPEGSISTLTIQRTEQRDSAMYRCASSLGSAGGTWSSYEQYFGPGTRLTVT.

The chain links TRBV2 to TRBJ1-5; no firm D call. CDR1 is SNHLY, CDR2 FYNNEI, per germline. The CDR3 extends over 12 amino acids. Trimming took off 6 bases at V and 4 bases at J, with 7 bases between the two ends. The CDR3 loop is CASRQINQPQHF. In DNA, the CDR3 is TGTGCCAGCAGGCAGATAAATCAGCCCCAGCATTTT.

This clone was observed a single time. The chain uses TRBV2 and TRBJ2-7; the match to TRBD2 covers 9 bases. Germline V CDR1 and CDR2: SNHLY, FYNNEI. The CDR3 loop spans 13 amino acids. V shed 6 bases, J shed 2 bases, and the junction held 2 bases outside the gene matches. The CDR3 sequence is CASRLAGTYEQYF. CDR3 DNA: TGTGCCAGCAGGCTAGCGGGAACCTACGAGCAGTACTTC. The variable domain in full, completed from reference TRBV2 and TRBJ2-7, reads EPEVTQTPSHQVTQMGQEVILRCVPISNHLYFYWYRQILGQKVEFLVSFYNNEISEKSEIFDDQFSVERPDGSNFTLKIRSTKLEDSAMYFCASRLAGTYEQYFGPGTRLTVT.

CDR3 nucleotide sequence: TGTGCCAGCAGTTACATAAGGGGAAGCCACGAGCAGTACTTC. It translates to CASSYIRGSHEQYF. The V call is TRBV6-5, the J call TRBJ2-7; tentative D call: TRBD1 (5 bases). Trimming removed 2 bases at V and 5 bases at J, with 13 bases between. Germline V lookup: CDR1 MNHEY, CDR2 SVGAGI. The CDR3 loop spans 14 amino acids.

This chain uses TRBV9 with TRBJ2-3; 7 bases map to TRBD2. The CDR3 totals 15 residues. Germline lookup yields CDR1 SGDLS and CDR2 YYNGEE. V shed 6 bases, J shed 6 bases, and the junction held 13 bases outside the gene matches. CDR3 nucleotide sequence: TGTGCCAGCAACCCTGGGGCGGGAGTATCGGATACGCAGTATTTT. Its protein is CASNPGAGVSDTQYF.

The chain recombines TRBV15 with TRBJ1-5; D gene unclear. V was shortened by 1 base and J by 4 bases, with 8 bases between the two germline ends. Germline V gene data show CDR1 as LNHNV and CDR2 as YYDKDF (reference sequence). This CDR3 is built from 14 residues. The CDR3 DNA is TGTGCCACCAGCAGAGGTGGGAGAAATCAGCCCCAGCATTTT. This codes for CATSRGGRNQPQHF.

This clone was detected once. J is TRBJ2-5 and V is TRBV9; no clear D gene. Germline V lookup: CDR1 SGDLS, CDR2 YYNGEE. Trimming pared 4 bases from V and 0 bases from J, leaving 13 bases between. The CDR3 loop spans 15 amino acids. The CDR3, as DNA: TGTGCCAGCAGCTACGGCGGATATTACCAAGAGACCCAGTACTTC. This translates into CASSYGGYYQETQYF.

The gene calls are TRBV27 and TRBJ1-2, with 9 bases lining up with TRBD1. The CDR3 consists of 15 residues. Germline trimming cut 5 bases from V and 8 bases from J; bases unmatched to any gene: 12. Germline loops: CDR1 MNHEY, CDR2 SMNVEV (reference sequence). CDR3 sequence (DNA): TGTGCCAGCAGTCTTGCCGGGACAGGGATATTCGGCTACACCTTC. Translating it yields CASSLAGTGIFGYTF.

This chain joins TRBV30 and TRBJ2-2; TRBD1 aligns across 9 bases. Per germline, CDR1 GTSNPN and CDR2 SVGIG (reference sequence). The V and J ends lost 2 bases and 6 bases, in that order; junction bases with no gene match: 4. The CDR3 covers 14 residues. The chain's CDR3 is CAWSTGQGAGELFF. The CDR3 DNA follows: TGTGCCTGGAGTACGGGACAGGGCGCCGGGGAGCTGTTTTTT.

This clone was seen a handful of times. The chain is built from TRBV9 and TRBJ1-6; 7 bases line up with TRBD1. Germline V gene sequence: CDR1 SGDLS, CDR2 YYNGEE. The V segment lost 0 bases and the J segment 6 bases; nucleotides outside the gene matches: 3. CDR3 length: 15 amino acids. The CDR3 coding sequence is TGTGCCAGCAGCGTAGGGGGGGACAGTAATTCACCCCTCCACTTT. As protein: CASSVGGDSNSPLHF.

The chain links TRBV25-1 to TRBJ2-1; 9 bases are a match to TRBD1. This CDR3 region has 18 residues. The trim removed 4 bases at V and 8 bases at J, leaving 18 bases unmatched. The germline CDR1 and CDR2 sequences are MGHDK and SYGVNS. The chain's CDR3 is CASSVSLLWGQGVYEQFF. In nucleotides, the CDR3 is TGTGCCAGCAGTGTCTCGCTTTTATGGGGACAGGGCGTCTATGAGCAGTTCTTC.

The CDR3 here is CASSPQTAYYEQYF. Written as DNA, the CDR3 is TGTGCCAGCAGTCCCCAGACAGCCTACTACGAGCAGTACTTC. This rearrangement joins TRBV6-5 to TRBJ2-7; the D gene is possibly TRBD1 (5 bases). Trimming removed 5 bases at V and 3 bases at J, with 14 bases between. This CDR3 has 14 amino acids. Germline CDR1 is MNHEY and CDR2 is SVGAGI.

V is TRBV18 and J is TRBJ2-7; TRBD1 matches 8 bases. Trimming took 4 bases from V and 6 from J; bases not matched to a gene: 8. The germline CDR1 and CDR2 sequences are KGHSH and LQKENI. The CDR3 extends over 14 amino acids. CDR3 sequence reads: CASSLETGVSEQYF. For the CDR3, the DNA is TGTGCCAGCTCACTAGAGACAGGGGTTAGCGAGCAGTACTTC.